Presented here are 27 T cell receptor beta chains from one specimen sequenced in a study of blood T cell repertoires in COVID-19. Sequencing used immunoSEQ multiplex PCR; TCRdb keeps in-frame clones, though not all of them. The table shows roughly 110,000 clones, with roughly 90% occurring only once. Material for sequencing was peripheral blood. Source of these receptors: a man between 35 and 55 years old with active or convalescent COVID-19.

This clone was picked up a small number of times. The chain employs TRBV9 and TRBJ1-4; possibly TRBD1 for D (6 bases). Looked up from germline, CDR1 is SGDLS and CDR2 is YYNGEE. CDR3 length: 15 residues. Trimming shortened V by 5 bases and J by 7 bases, and 18 bases separated the two germline ends. CDR3 in DNA: TGTGCCAGCAGTGAATTAGGGGGTTTGAGTGAAAAACTGTTTTTT. It is translated as CASSELGGLSEKLFF.

J is TRBJ1-5 and V is TRBV19, with D maybe TRBD1 (6 bases). Per the germline V gene, CDR1 is LNHDA and CDR2 is SQIVND (reference sequence). The CDR3 contains 12 residues. V lost 8 bases, J lost 7 bases, and 12 bases lay in between. The CDR3 is CASRQVGQPQHF. In DNA, the CDR3 is TGTGCCAGTCGACAGGTCGGGCAGCCCCAGCATTTT.

The rearrangement uses TRBV28 and TRBJ2-7; no definite D call. CDR3 length: 11 residues. The V gene lost 8 bases and the J gene lost 2 bases, with 7 bases spanning the gap. Germline-derived CDR1 and CDR2 are MDHEN and SYDVKM. DNA of the CDR3: TGTGCCAGCGGCCAGGCCTACGAGCAGTACTTC. As protein: CASGQAYEQYF.

This clone was detected a few times. The chain uses TRBV28 and TRBJ2-7; D possibly corresponds to TRBD2 (5 bases). In germline, CDR1 is MDHEN, CDR2 SYDVKM. Trimming shortened V by 9 bases and J by 2 bases, and 20 bases separated the two germline ends. This CDR3 has 15 amino acids. As DNA, the CDR3 is TGTGCCAGTAAGGACTCCGACACGGCGGCCTACGAGCAGTACTTC. Translation: CASKDSDTAAYEQYF.

Details on this clone: The same CDR3 can be traced to other DNA sequences in this sample. The chain joins TRBV6-5 to TRBJ2-7, with D uncertain. V was trimmed by 3 bases and J by 1 base, leaving 10 bases between them. Germline assignment: CDR1 MNHEY and CDR2 SVGAGI. This CDR3 contains 14 residues. CDR3 sequence reads: CASSYSGGSYEQYF. The CDR3 nucleotides read TGTGCCAGCAGTTATTCCGGCGGTTCCTACGAGCAGTACTTC.

V usage is TRBV6-5 and J usage is TRBJ2-5; 10 bases fit TRBD2. This CDR3 has 15 amino acids. V shed 4 bases and J 3 bases; nucleotides not matched to a gene: 5. Germline assignment: CDR1 MNHEY and CDR2 SVGAGI. CDR3 region: CASSLGLAPEETQYF. CDR3 sequence (DNA): TGTGCCAGCAGTTTGGGACTAGCGCCAGAAGAGACCCAGTACTTC.

The rearrangement links TRBV7-9 to TRBJ2-6; 8 bases match TRBD1. J was trimmed by 3 bases and V by 4 bases; bases with no gene match: 5. CDR1 and CDR2 (germline): SEHNR, FQNEAQ (reference sequence). This CDR3 has 16 residues. The chain's CDR3 is CASSSPTGDGANVLTF. CDR3 DNA sequence: TGTGCCAGCAGCTCGCCGACAGGGGATGGGGCCAACGTCCTGACTTTC. The whole variable domain, remainder taken from reference TRBV7-9 and TRBJ2-6, is DTGVSQNPRHKITKRGQNVTFRCDPISEHNRLYWYRQTLGQGPEFLTYFQNEAQLEKSRLLSDRFSAERPKGSFSTLEIQRTEQGDSAMYLCASSSPTGDGANVLTFGAGSRLTVL.

The chain is built from TRBV19 and TRBJ2-4; 7 nucleotides agree with TRBD1. After removal of 6 bases from V and 0 bases from J, the junction contained 14 bases not matched to a gene. This CDR3 is built from 18 residues. The germline CDR1 and CDR2 sequences are LNHDA and SQIVND (reference sequence). The CDR3 is CASSPADRQILAKNIQYF. The CDR3 region has the DNA TGTGCCAGTAGCCCGGCGGACAGGCAGATATTAGCCAAAAACATTCAGTACTTC.

V gene TRBV4-2 combines with J gene TRBJ2-7; 8 bases are a match to TRBD2. Germline V gene data show CDR1 as LGHNA and CDR2 as YNFKEQ. V was pared by 0 bases and J by 3 bases, with 4 bases of the junction left unmatched. This CDR3 spans 15 amino acids. CDR3 nucleotide sequence: TGTGCCAGCAGCCAAGAGGGCGGGGGGAGCTACGAGCAGTACTTC. Translating gives CASSQEGGGSYEQYF.

For the CDR3, the DNA is TGTGCCAGCAGCGAGACTAGGAGCTCCTACAATGAGCAGTTCTTC. Its protein is CASSETRSSYNEQFF. The chain links TRBV5-6 to TRBJ2-1, with a possible D match to TRBD2 (6 bases). This CDR3 spans 15 amino acids. Germline V gives CDR1 SGHDT, CDR2 YYEEEE. V lost 4 bases and J 0 bases, leaving 11 bases between the germline ends.

V and J are TRBV5-6 and TRBJ1-1, with D possibly being TRBD1 (5 bases). There are 16 residues in the CDR3. CDR1 SGHDT and CDR2 YYEEEE come from the germline V gene. Trimming shortened V by 2 bases and J by 5 bases, and 19 bases separated the two germline ends. The CDR3 DNA reads as TGTGCCAGCAGCTTATCGGAATACGGGGCGGGGACTGAAGCTTTCTTT. Encoded protein: CASSLSEYGAGTEAFF. Full variable domain (rest looked up from reference TRBV5-6 and TRBJ1-1): DAGVTQSPTHLIKTRGQQVTLRCSPKSGHDTVSWYQQALGQGPQFIFQYYEEEERQRGNFPDRFSGHQFPNYSSELNVNALLLGDSALYLCASSLSEYGAGTEAFFGQGTRLTVV.

In its sample, this clone was seen a few times. The chain employs TRBV21-1 and TRBJ1-1; the DNA was not used to check the table's D call, TRBD1. TRBV21-1 is assigned pseudogene status. CDR3 size: 21 residues. The CDR3 region is CASSKRRSCGTGEDGDTEAFF. In nucleotides, the CDR3 is TGTGCCAGCAGCAAACGAAGAAGTTGTGGGACAGGGGAGGACGGGGACACTGAAGCTTTCTTT.

The count of this clone is one. The J gene is TRBJ1-1, the V gene TRBV5-5; the match to TRBD1 covers 8 bases. The CDR3 has 13 residues. From germline, CDR1 is SGHKS and CDR2 YYEKEE (reference sequence). V lost 5 bases, J lost 4 bases, and 4 bases stayed unmatched. The CDR3 spells CASRPGQGTEAFF. The CDR3 DNA is TGTGCCAGCAGACCTGGACAGGGCACTGAAGCTTTCTTT.

The chain joins TRBV6-2 or TRBV6-3 to TRBJ2-1; 8 bases match TRBD2. This CDR3 region has 21 residues. V shed 6 bases, J shed 0 bases, and the junction held 22 bases outside the gene matches. Germline CDR1 reads MNHEY; CDR2 reads SVGEGT. In DNA, the CDR3 is TGTGCCAGCAGCTCAGCCCAAATCCCACTAGCGGAACTTACCTCCTACAATGAGCAGTTCTTC. Translating it yields CASSSAQIPLAELTSYNEQFF.

The CDR3 DNA reads TGTGCCAGCAGCTTATACGGACAGGCCCGTGGGAGCGAGCAGTACTTC. It is translated as CASSLYGQARGSEQYF. V and J are TRBV3-1 (or the pseudogene TRBV3-2) and TRBJ2-7; 7 nucleotides align to TRBD1. The CDR3 runs to 16 residues. V gave up 5 bases and J gave up 6 bases; unmatched junction bases: 16. Germline V gene sequence: CDR1 LGHDT, CDR2 YNNKEL (reference sequence).

A note on this clone: The junction shows a germline mismatch at one end, possibly a read error. This chain uses TRBV5-4 with TRBJ2-3, with 7 bases fitting TRBD1. Germline V gene lookup returns CDR1 SGHNT and CDR2 YYREEE (reference sequence). There are 13 residues in the CDR3. The CDR3 sequence: CASSPTLGGPGNF. The CDR3 DNA reads as TGTGCCAGCAGTCCTACCTTAGGGGGCCCGGGTAATTTT.

The chain couples TRBV5-1 to TRBJ2-1; 7 bases agree with TRBD2. The CDR3 extends over 15 amino acids. Per the germline V gene, CDR1 is SGHRS and CDR2 is YFSETQ. Unmatched junction bases numbered 6, after V lost 1 base and J lost 5 bases. In DNA form, the CDR3 reads TGCGCCAGCAGCTTGTTGGCTAGCGGTAACAATGAGCAGTTCTTC. This translates into CASSLLASGNNEQFF.

J is TRBJ2-2 and V is TRBV28; the D gene is possibly TRBD1 (5 bases). The germline CDR1 and CDR2 sequences are MDHEN and SYDVKM. V shed 7 bases and J shed 3 bases, with 15 bases lying between them. The CDR3 contains 15 residues. CDR3 sequence (DNA): TGTGCCAGCACGACAGCAGGAAGAGACACCGGGGAGCTGTTTTTT. Translation: CASTTAGRDTGELFF.

This rearrangement joins TRBV7-3 to TRBJ2-7, with 8 positions matching TRBD1. The CDR3 covers 15 residues. V was clipped by 3 bases and J by 3 bases; unmatched bases: 7. Germline CDR1 SGHTA, CDR2 FQGTGA. CDR3 in DNA: TGTGCCAGCAGCTTCGGACAGGGTAACTTCTACGAGCAGTACTTC. Translated, it gives CASSFGQGNFYEQYF.

About this clone: Distinct nucleotide sequences in the sample also encode this CDR3. The CDR3 region is CASSQEGGNTEAFF. The CDR3 coding sequence is TGCGCCAGCAGCCAAGAGGGAGGAAACACTGAAGCTTTCTTT. The chain carries TRBV4-3 and TRBJ1-1; the D is unclear. Trimming cost V 0 bases and J 2 bases, with 7 bases left between them. From germline, CDR1 is LGHNA and CDR2 YSLEER. The CDR3 is 14 amino acids.

This clone occurred once. This chain connects TRBV23-1 to TRBJ2-7, with TRBD1 as a possible D gene (5 bases). TRBV23-1 is flagged as an ORF with uncertain function. V gave up 6 bases and J gave up 4 bases, with 10 bases separating them. CDR3 size: 12 residues. The CDR3 sequence: CASRQTVYEQYF. The CDR3 region has the DNA TGCGCCAGCAGACAGACAGTTTACGAGCAGTACTTC.

This chain uses TRBV10-1 with TRBJ1-1; the D gene is possibly TRBD1 (5 bases). The CDR3 runs 14 residues. CDR1 and CDR2 (germline): WNHNN, SYGVQD (reference sequence). V was trimmed by 3 bases and J by 1 base, leaving 9 bases between them. DNA of the CDR3: TGCGCCAGCAGTGATCAGGGCCGGAACACTGAAGCTTTCTTT. It specifies CASSDQGRNTEAFF.

V is TRBV19 and J is TRBJ2-4; D may be TRBD2 (7 bases). V dropped 7 bases and J dropped 6 bases, with 22 bases sitting between them. The CDR3 has 16 amino acids. Per germline, CDR1 LNHDA and CDR2 SQIVND (reference sequence). CDR3 amino acids: CASTPDRGGAGNIQYF. CDR3 bases: TGTGCCAGTACCCCTGATAGGGGGGGCGCGGGAAACATTCAGTACTTC.

Written as DNA, the CDR3 is TGTGCCAGCAGTTACTCGAGACTAGCGGGAGGGGTTGGCACCGGGGAGCTGTTTTTT. Its translation is CASSYSRLAGGVGTGELFF. The chain carries TRBV6-2 or TRBV6-3 and TRBJ2-2, with 14 positions matching TRBD2. Trimming removed 0 bases from V and 4 bases from J; junction bases left unmatched: 7. There are 19 residues in the CDR3. Germline V lookup: CDR1 MNHEY, CDR2 SVGEGT.

The chain uses TRBV5-1 and TRBJ2-1; TRBD2 agrees at 8 bases. Germline CDR1 and CDR2: SGHRS and YFSETQ. This CDR3 has 15 amino acids. Losses at the gene ends were 4 bases for V and 8 bases for J; bases not matched to a gene: 11. The CDR3 protein is CASSPTSGSSHEQFF. In DNA form, the CDR3 reads TGCGCCAGCAGCCCCACGAGCGGGAGTAGCCATGAGCAGTTCTTC.

The CDR3, as DNA: TGTGCCAGCGGCACTTTTGGGGGCGAATATGGCTACACCTTC. Translation: CASGTFGGEYGYTF. V usage is TRBV7-9 and J usage is TRBJ1-2; D may be TRBD1 (6 bases). This CDR3 region has 14 residues. The V end lost 8 bases, the J end lost 5 bases, and 18 bases lay between the germline ends. Germline V gives CDR1 SEHNR, CDR2 FQNEAQ (reference sequence).

This clone was detected once. The rearrangement links TRBV25-1 to TRBJ2-5; 15 bases agree with TRBD2. Germline CDR1 MGHDK, CDR2 SYGVNS. The CDR3 sequence is 16 residues long. V lost 4 bases and J lost 5; bases outside the gene matches: 5. The CDR3 is CASSAKGLAGGETQYF. In DNA form, the CDR3 reads TGTGCCAGCAGTGCAAAGGGACTAGCGGGAGGCGAGACCCAGTACTTC.